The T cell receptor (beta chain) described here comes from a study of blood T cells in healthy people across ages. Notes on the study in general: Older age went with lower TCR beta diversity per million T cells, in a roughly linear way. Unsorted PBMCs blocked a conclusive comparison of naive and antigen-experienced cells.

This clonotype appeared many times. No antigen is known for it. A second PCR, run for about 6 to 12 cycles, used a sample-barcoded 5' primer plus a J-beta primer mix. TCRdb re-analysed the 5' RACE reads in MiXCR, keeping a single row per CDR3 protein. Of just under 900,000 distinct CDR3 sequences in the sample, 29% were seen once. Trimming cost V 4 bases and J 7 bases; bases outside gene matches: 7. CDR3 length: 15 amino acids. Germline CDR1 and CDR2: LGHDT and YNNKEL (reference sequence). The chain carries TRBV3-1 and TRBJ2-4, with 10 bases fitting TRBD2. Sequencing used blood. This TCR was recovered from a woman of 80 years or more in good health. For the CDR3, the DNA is TGTGCCAGCAGCCCCCTCCTAGCGGGGGCTAACATTCAGTACTTC. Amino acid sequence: CASSPLLAGANIQYF.